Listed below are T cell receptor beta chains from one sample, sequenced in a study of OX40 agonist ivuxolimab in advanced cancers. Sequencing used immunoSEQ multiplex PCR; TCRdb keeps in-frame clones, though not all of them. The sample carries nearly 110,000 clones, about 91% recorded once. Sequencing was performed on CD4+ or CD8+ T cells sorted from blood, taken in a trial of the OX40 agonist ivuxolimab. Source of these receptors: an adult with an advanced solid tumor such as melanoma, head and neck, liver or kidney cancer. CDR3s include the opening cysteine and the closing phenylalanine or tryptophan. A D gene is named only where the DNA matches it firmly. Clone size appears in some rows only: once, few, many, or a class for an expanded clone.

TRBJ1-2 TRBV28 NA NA TGTGCCAGCAGTTCATACCAGGGGTACTATGGCTACACCTTC CASSSYQGYYGYTF
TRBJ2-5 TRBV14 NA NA TGTGCCAGCAGCCTGGAAGAGACCCAGTACTTC CASSLEETQYF
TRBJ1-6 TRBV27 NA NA TGTGCCAGCAGTTCCCGAGTAGCAAGAATTAATTCACCCCTCCACTTT CASSSRVARINSPLHF
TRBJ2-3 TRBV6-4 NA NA TGTGCCAGCAGTATGGGTTCCACCAGAACAGATACGCAGTATTTT CASSMGSTRTDTQYF
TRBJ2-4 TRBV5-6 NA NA TGTGCCAGCACCGCACCCCCAGGGATAGCCAAAAACATTCAGTACTTC CASTAPPGIAKNIQYF
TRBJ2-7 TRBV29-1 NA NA TGCAGTGCCGCAATCCCTGATCCGTCCGTAGGCTCCTACGAGCAGTACTTC CSAAIPDPSVGSYEQYF
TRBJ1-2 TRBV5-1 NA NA TGCGCCAGCAGCCCTGAGGGTTCCGCTAACTATGGCTACACCTTC CASSPEGSANYGYTF
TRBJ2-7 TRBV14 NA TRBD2 TGTGCCAGCAGCCAAGCTAGCGGGAGAAGCTACGAGCAGTACTTC CASSQASGRSYEQYF
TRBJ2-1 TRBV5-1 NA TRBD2 TGCGCCAGCAGCTACTCCCTCGGGACTAGCAGGTTCGATGAGCAGTTCTTC CASSYSLGTSRFDEQFF
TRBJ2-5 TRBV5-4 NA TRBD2 TGTGCCACCCATAGACGGGAGGGAGGAGAGACCCAGTACTTC CATHRREGGETQYF
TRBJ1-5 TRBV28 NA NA TGTGCCAGCAGTCCCTGGGACGGTTATAGCAATCAGCCCCAGCATTTT CASSPWDGYSNQPQHF
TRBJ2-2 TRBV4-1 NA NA TGCGCCAGCAGCCCCGTCGAGGGGGGCGAGAACGGGGAGCTGTTTTTT CASSPVEGGENGELFF
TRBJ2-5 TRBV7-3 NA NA TGTGCCAGCAGCCCGACGGGCTTCGGGGAGACCCAGTACTTC CASSPTGFGETQYF
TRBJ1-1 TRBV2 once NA TGTGCCAGCAGTGACTTTACCATGAACACTGAAGCTTTCTTT CASSDFTMNTEAFF
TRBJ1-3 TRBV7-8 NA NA TGTGCCAGCAGCTTAGAAACCGGACGGATCTCTGGAAACACCATATATTTT CASSLETGRISGNTIYF
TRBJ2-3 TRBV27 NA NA TGTGCCAGCAGCTCTCTAGCTGGCACAGATACGCAGTATTTT CASSSLAGTDTQYF
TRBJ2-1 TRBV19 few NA TGTGCCAGTAGCAATACAGGGTCCAATGAGCAGTTCTTC CASSNTGSNEQFF
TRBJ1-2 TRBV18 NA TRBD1 TGTGCCAGCTCCCTCGGACAGGGCAACTATGGCTACACCTTC CASSLGQGNYGYTF
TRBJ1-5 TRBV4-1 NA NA TGCGCCAGCGCCGGGCAGGGCAATCAGCCCCAGCATTTT CASAGQGNQPQHF
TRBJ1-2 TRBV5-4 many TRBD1 TGTGCCAGCAGCTTCCTCGGACAGGGGGCGGATGGCTACACCTTC CASSFLGQGADGYTF
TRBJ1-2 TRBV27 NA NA TGTGCCAGCAGTTTATCTCGGGGGCACGGCTACACCTTC CASSLSRGHGYTF
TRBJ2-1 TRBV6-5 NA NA TGTGCCAGCAGGGACCCGAACAATGAGCAGTTCTTC CASRDPNNEQFF
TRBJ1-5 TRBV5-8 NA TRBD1 TGTGCCAGCAGTACGGGACAGGGAGTTCAGCCCCAGCATTTT CASSTGQGVQPQHF
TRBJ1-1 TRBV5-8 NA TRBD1 TGTGCCAGCAGCTTGGGACAGGGGACAATGAACACTGAAGCTTTCTTT CASSLGQGTMNTEAFF
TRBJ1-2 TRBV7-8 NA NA TGTGCCAGCAGCTTAGCGGCCGACTATGGCTACACCTTC CASSLAADYGYTF
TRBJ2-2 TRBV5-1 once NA TGCGCCAGCAGTTCCTTAGGGGGTACGAGCGTAGAGCTGTTTTTT CASSSLGGTSVELFF
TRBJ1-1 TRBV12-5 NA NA TGTGCTAGTGGTTTGGACCAGAACACTGAAGCTTTCTTT CASGLDQNTEAFF
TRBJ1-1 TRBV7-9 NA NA TGTGCCAGCAGCTTATTAGAGGGAGCTGAAGCTTTCTTT CASSLLEGAEAFF
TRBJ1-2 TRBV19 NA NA TGTGCCAGTAGTATTATGTTGGGACAACCCTCCTCGAGATATGGCTACACCTTC CASSIMLGQPSSRYGYTF
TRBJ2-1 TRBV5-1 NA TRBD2 TGCGCCAGCAGCCAAACTAGCGGGAGACAAAATGAGCAGTTCTTC CASSQTSGRQNEQFF
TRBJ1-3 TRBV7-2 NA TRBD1 TGTGCCAGCAGCTCGGGACAGGGAAACACCATATATTTT CASSSGQGNTIYF
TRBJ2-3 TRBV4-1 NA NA TGCGCCAGCAGCCAAGAGGAACAAGGCACAGATACGCAGTATTTT CASSQEEQGTDTQYF
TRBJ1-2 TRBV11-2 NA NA TGTGCCAGCAGCTTAGACGTTGGGGGGTTGTCTTACCACTATGGCTACACCTTC CASSLDVGGLSYHYGYTF
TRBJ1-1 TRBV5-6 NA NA TGTGCCAGTTCGAGAGACATGAACACTGAAGCTTTCTTT CASSRDMNTEAFF
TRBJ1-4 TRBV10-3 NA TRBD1 TGTGCCATCGGTGGCGACAGGGGAGGAGAAAAACTGTTTTTT CAIGGDRGGEKLFF
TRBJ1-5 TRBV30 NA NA TGTGCCTGGAGTGATAGCAATCAGCCCCAGCATTTT CAWSDSNQPQHF